This TCR beta chain was sequenced during a study of shared clonotypes between healthy human individuals. On this clone: Its antigen is not known.

Execution of the assay was at deep level. The protocol was immunoSEQ multiplex PCR, while the TCRdb copy is restricted to in-frame clones and leaves out a portion. The sample includes about 680,000 clones, roughly nine tenths of them seen just once. The study, taken as a whole, reports: It was anticipated that sequencing depth would influence how many clonotypes donors shared.

Naive CD8 cells comprised CD45RO-negative, CCR7-positively selected cells, excluding terminally differentiated effector memory CD45RA+ cells. Germline lookup yields CDR1 SGHTA and CDR2 FQGTGA. Trimming removed 5 bases at V and 4 bases at J, with 16 bases between. The CDR3 contains 15 residues. The chain has TRBV7-3 and TRBJ2-3; D tentatively reads TRBD1 or TRBD2 (5 bases each). The source material was naive CD8+ T cells sorted from blood. This TCR was recovered from a man between 25 and 39 years old in good health. CDR3 sequence (DNA): TGTGCCAGCAGCCCCGAGGGGAAGGAGGCAGATACGCAGTATTTT. Translated: CASSPEGKEADTQYF.